This TCR beta chain was obtained from a study of early T cells in non-severe SARS-CoV-2 infection. The wider study: Sequencing used unsorted whole-blood bulk RNA, so chains lack pairing. General study results and limits: Anti-spike CD8 responses were favored in VDJdb matching, and private and CD4 specificities were missed.

CDR3 length: 14 amino acids. Trimming stripped 4 bases from V and 2 bases from J, with 9 bases between. Germline lookup yields CDR1 SNHLY and CDR2 FYNNEI. Individual cDNA molecules received unique molecular identifiers during library preparation. One entry per CDR3 protein, called by TCRdb with MiXCR from the 5' RACE reads. The sample carries around 66,000 distinct CDR3 sequences, approximately 13% recorded once. Notes on this clonotype: Its antigen is still unknown.

This TCR came from an adult who was a healthcare worker with PCR-confirmed SARS-CoV-2 infection or an uninfected control (not recorded which). The chain recombines TRBV2 with TRBJ1-5; D is unclear. Sequencing was done on a sample of whole blood. In DNA form, the CDR3 reads TGTGCCAGCAGTGTCACGGGAGGCAATCAGCCCCAGCATTTT. Translation: CASSVTGGNQPQHF.